These T cell receptor beta chains were read from a single sample in a study of beta chain features in type 1 diabetes. Data came from immunoSEQ multiplex PCR; TCRdb stores just in-frame clones and leaves some out. Of under 550,000 clones listed, 10% to 12% were seen once; the top ten hold about 0.042%. Sequenced input: naive CD4+ T cells from blood. The receptors come from a woman aged 18-35 years in good health. The conserved cysteine and the conserved F or W are not part of the CDR3 here.

v_gene: TRBV5-4
CDR3aa: ASSLGAADTQY

v_gene: TRBV7-7
CDR3aa: ASSLGQNNEQF

v_gene: TRBV2
CDR3aa: ATEGASTDTQY

v_gene: TRBV7-2
CDR3aa: ASGPKNIQY

v_gene: TRBV14
CDR3aa: ASSQVIGPTTAGELF

v_gene: TRBV4-3
CDR3aa: ASSRWDGQETQY

v_gene: TRBV29-1
CDR3aa: SVDLGLGSYNEQF

v_gene: TRBV6-6
CDR3aa: ASRQDRVSSPLH

v_gene: TRBV28
CDR3aa: ASSLFPAHGYT

v_gene: TRBV19
CDR3aa: ASSRGPYEQY

v_gene: TRBV7-3
CDR3aa: ASSFLAGAYNEQF

v_gene: TRBV7-9
CDR3aa: ASSFGQGTSTNEKLF

v_gene: TRBV5-4
CDR3aa: ASSLPSWGRNTGELF

v_gene: TRBV25-1
CDR3aa: ASSEFMGTGFNTEAF

v_gene: TRBV7-7
CDR3aa: ASSLEGSTEAF